The rows below give T cell receptor beta chains drawn from one sample of a study of siplizumab effects on memory and regulatory T cells. The assay was immunoSEQ multiplex PCR, and TCRdb's table has in-frame clones only and misses some. This sample carries some 97,000 clones, around 90% of them seen once, and the ten largest clones take 0.14% to 0.15%. The sequenced material came from CD4+ T cells sorted from blood. The receptor source for this set is a human donor in good health. Each CDR3 is given with its conserved first and last residue. D genes are given only for firm matches. Some rows have no size entry. The others give once, few or many, or a class for an expanded clone.

v_gene: TRBV5-1
abundance: -
j_gene: TRBJ2-1
d_gene: TRBD2
CDR3aa: CASSGLAGGYNEQFF
CDR3nt: TGCGCCAGCAGCGGACTAGCGGGGGGTTACAATGAGCAGTTCTTC

v_gene: TRBV7-2
abundance: -
j_gene: TRBJ2-1
d_gene: -
CDR3aa: CASSPHGGGVNYNEQFF
CDR3nt: TGTGCCAGCAGCCCCCACGGCGGGGGCGTGAACTACAATGAGCAGTTCTTC

v_gene: TRBV19
abundance: -
j_gene: TRBJ2-2
d_gene: TRBD1
CDR3aa: CASSMQTGGSGELFF
CDR3nt: TGTGCCAGTAGTATGCAGACAGGGGGCTCCGGGGAGCTGTTTTTT

v_gene: TRBV7-2
abundance: -
j_gene: TRBJ1-3
d_gene: TRBD1
CDR3aa: CASSLTGGLGNTIYF
CDR3nt: TGTGCCAGCAGCTTAACAGGGGGTCTGGGAAACACCATATATTTT

v_gene: TRBV28
abundance: -
j_gene: TRBJ1-5
d_gene: -
CDR3aa: CASSSGSNQPQHF
CDR3nt: TGTGCCAGCAGTTCGGGAAGCAATCAGCCCCAGCATTTT

v_gene: TRBV30
abundance: -
j_gene: TRBJ1-2
d_gene: -
CDR3aa: CAWTRGAYGYTF
CDR3nt: TGTGCCTGGACTCGAGGGGCCTATGGCTACACCTTC

v_gene: TRBV6-6
abundance: -
j_gene: TRBJ2-1
d_gene: TRBD2
CDR3aa: CASSPVAAGGYNEQFF
CDR3nt: TGTGCCAGCAGCCCCGTCGCAGCGGGGGGATACAATGAGCAGTTCTTC

v_gene: TRBV7-2
abundance: -
j_gene: TRBJ2-5
d_gene: -
CDR3aa: CASSLVLAGGTQYF
CDR3nt: TGTGCCAGCAGCTTAGTACTAGCTGGTGGGACCCAGTACTTC

v_gene: TRBV7-3
abundance: -
j_gene: TRBJ1-1
d_gene: -
CDR3aa: CASSLRGEGTNTEAFF
CDR3nt: TGTGCCAGCAGCTTAAGGGGAGAGGGGACGAACACTGAAGCTTTCTTT

v_gene: TRBV6-5
abundance: -
j_gene: TRBJ1-5
d_gene: TRBD1
CDR3aa: CASRQGDQPQHF
CDR3nt: TGTGCCAGCAGACAGGGGGATCAGCCCCAGCATTTT

v_gene: TRBV7-2
abundance: -
j_gene: TRBJ1-3
d_gene: -
CDR3aa: CASSSPFLAGPGNTIYF
CDR3nt: TGTGCCAGCAGCTCTCCCTTCTTGGCAGGACCTGGAAACACCATATATTTT

v_gene: TRBV27
abundance: -
j_gene: TRBJ1-4
d_gene: -
CDR3aa: CASRPWTENEKLFF
CDR3nt: TGTGCCAGCAGGCCTTGGACAGAAAATGAAAAACTGTTTTTT

v_gene: TRBV9
abundance: once
j_gene: TRBJ2-1
d_gene: TRBD1
CDR3aa: CASSVAPGQGASNEQFF
CDR3nt: TGTGCCAGCAGCGTAGCCCCGGGACAGGGGGCTTCCAATGAGCAGTTCTTC

v_gene: TRBV5-1
abundance: -
j_gene: TRBJ2-7
d_gene: TRBD1
CDR3aa: CASSTGQGYEQYF
CDR3nt: TGCGCCAGCAGCACTGGACAGGGCTACGAGCAGTACTTC

v_gene: TRBV2
abundance: -
j_gene: TRBJ2-7
d_gene: -
CDR3aa: CASSDPRGEQYF
CDR3nt: TGTGCCAGCAGTGACCCCAGGGGCGAGCAGTACTTC

v_gene: TRBV7-9
abundance: -
j_gene: TRBJ2-7
d_gene: -
CDR3aa: CASSRVEVPYEQYF
CDR3nt: TGTGCCAGCAGCCGCGTGGAGGTGCCCTACGAGCAGTACTTC

v_gene: TRBV7-3
abundance: -
j_gene: TRBJ1-3
d_gene: TRBD1
CDR3aa: CASSTSTGAGNTIYF
CDR3nt: TGTGCCAGCAGCACCTCGACAGGGGCGGGAAACACCATATATTTT

v_gene: TRBV5-4
abundance: -
j_gene: TRBJ2-2
d_gene: TRBD1
CDR3aa: CASSWSDRDTGELFF
CDR3nt: TGTGCCAGCAGCTGGAGTGACAGGGACACCGGGGAGCTGTTTTTT

v_gene: TRBV6-5
abundance: -
j_gene: TRBJ2-6
d_gene: -
CDR3aa: CASSYSTGANVLTF
CDR3nt: TGTGCCAGCAGTTACTCCACTGGGGCCAACGTCCTGACTTTC

v_gene: TRBV6-6
abundance: -
j_gene: TRBJ1-2
d_gene: -
CDR3aa: CASCPRGSYTDGYTF
CDR3nt: TGTGCCAGTTGTCCAAGGGGGTCGTATACGGATGGCTACACCTTC

v_gene: TRBV6-5
abundance: -
j_gene: TRBJ1-2
d_gene: -
CDR3aa: CASSVTLNYGYTF
CDR3nt: TGTGCCAGCAGTGTGACCCTTAACTATGGCTACACCTTC

v_gene: TRBV7-6
abundance: -
j_gene: TRBJ2-3
d_gene: -
CDR3aa: CASSSRGGQAGTDTQYF
CDR3nt: TGTGCCAGCAGCTCAAGGGGGGGACAGGCCGGGACAGATACGCAGTATTTT

v_gene: TRBV5-1
abundance: -
j_gene: TRBJ2-3
d_gene: TRBD2
CDR3aa: CASSSGTSGGTDTQYF
CDR3nt: TGCGCCAGCAGCTCGGGGACTAGCGGGGGCACAGATACGCAGTATTTT

v_gene: TRBV28
abundance: -
j_gene: TRBJ2-1
d_gene: -
CDR3aa: CASSLWGSTSNEQFF
CDR3nt: TGTGCCAGCAGTTTATGGGGATCAACTAGCAATGAGCAGTTCTTC

v_gene: TRBV5-5
abundance: -
j_gene: TRBJ1-1
d_gene: TRBD1
CDR3aa: CASSLTGGTEAFF
CDR3nt: TGTGCCAGCAGCTTGACAGGGGGCACTGAAGCTTTCTTT

v_gene: TRBV11-2
abundance: -
j_gene: TRBJ1-6
d_gene: -
CDR3aa: CASSFVLNSNSPLHF
CDR3nt: TGTGCCAGCAGCTTTGTTTTGAATTCGAATTCACCCCTCCACTTT

v_gene: TRBV2
abundance: few
j_gene: TRBJ1-3
d_gene: -
CDR3aa: CASNLGLDTIYF
CDR3nt: TGTGCCAGCAATTTGGGGTTAGACACCATATATTTT

v_gene: TRBV21-1
abundance: -
j_gene: TRBJ2-5
d_gene: -
CDR3aa: CASSNLAGGRGETQYF
CDR3nt: TGTGCCAGCAGCAATTTAGCGGGGGGCCGGGGGGAGACCCAGTACTTC

v_gene: TRBV19
abundance: -
j_gene: TRBJ2-2
d_gene: -
CDR3aa: CASSKAVGTGELFF
CDR3nt: TGTGCCAGTAGTAAGGCGGTCGGCACCGGGGAGCTGTTTTTT

v_gene: TRBV5-4
abundance: -
j_gene: TRBJ1-2
d_gene: TRBD1
CDR3aa: CASSPAGQGNYGYTF
CDR3nt: TGTGCCAGCAGCCCGGCCGGACAGGGTAACTATGGCTACACCTTC

v_gene: TRBV19
abundance: -
j_gene: TRBJ1-1
d_gene: TRBD1
CDR3aa: CASSKRDRGRWITEAFF
CDR3nt: TGTGCCAGTAGCAAACGGGACAGGGGTAGGTGGATCACTGAAGCTTTCTTT

v_gene: TRBV30
abundance: -
j_gene: TRBJ1-5
d_gene: TRBD1
CDR3aa: CAWEQGAGQPQHF
CDR3nt: TGTGCCTGGGAACAGGGGGCAGGTCAGCCCCAGCATTTT

v_gene: TRBV19
abundance: -
j_gene: TRBJ1-2
d_gene: -
CDR3aa: CASNMQGWHGYTF
CDR3nt: TGTGCCAGTAATATGCAGGGGTGGCATGGCTACACCTTC

v_gene: TRBV7-2
abundance: -
j_gene: TRBJ2-4
d_gene: -
CDR3aa: CASSGAGLGIQYF
CDR3nt: TGTGCCAGCAGCGGGGCCGGGTTGGGCATTCAGTACTTC

v_gene: TRBV9
abundance: -
j_gene: TRBJ2-1
d_gene: TRBD1
CDR3aa: CASSGTGQSYNEQFF
CDR3nt: TGTGCCAGCAGCGGGACAGGGCAGTCCTACAATGAGCAGTTCTTC